This is a list of T cell receptor beta chains from one sample in a study of T-cell memory formation after mild COVID-19. Each CDR3 protein is one row after TCRdb ran MiXCR on the 5' RACE reads. This sample has approximately 580,000 distinct CDR3 sequences, with 20% found just once. Sequenced input: PBMCs or a T cell subset sorted from them (not recorded which). These receptors came from an adult woman who had mild COVID-19 (a few samples of this study predate the infection). Cell type and time point are not known. Each CDR3 is given with its conserved first and last residue. Each record gives: J gene, V gene, clone size, CDR3 protein. Part of the rows lack a size; the others show once, few, many or a class for expanded clones.

j_call: TRBJ2-6
v_call: TRBV7-8
clone_size: few
cdr3_aa: CASGHDRAWGGANVLTF

j_call: TRBJ1-1
v_call: TRBV3-1
clone_size: .
cdr3_aa: CASSQLGHEAFF

j_call: TRBJ2-7
v_call: TRBV13
clone_size: few
cdr3_aa: CASSVAGHEAEQYF

j_call: TRBJ1-5
v_call: TRBV24-1
clone_size: few
cdr3_aa: CATSDSSRNIPQHF

j_call: TRBJ2-4
v_call: TRBV6-1
clone_size: .
cdr3_aa: CASRPQGGRDIQYF

j_call: TRBJ2-3
v_call: TRBV20-1
clone_size: few
cdr3_aa: CSANGGGTDTQYF

j_call: TRBJ2-5
v_call: TRBV7-8
clone_size: few
cdr3_aa: CASGKGRKETQYF

j_call: TRBJ2-2
v_call: TRBV24-1
clone_size: once
cdr3_aa: CATSGLGATGELFF

j_call: TRBJ1-1
v_call: TRBV6-2/TRBV6-3
clone_size: few
cdr3_aa: CASSLWGRNTEAFF

j_call: TRBJ2-1
v_call: TRBV18
clone_size: few
cdr3_aa: CASSPTGRNEQFF

j_call: TRBJ2-7
v_call: TRBV12-3/TRBV12-4
clone_size: few
cdr3_aa: CASRGGGRTYEQYF

j_call: TRBJ2-3
v_call: TRBV2
clone_size: few
cdr3_aa: CASSDPGGDF

j_call: TRBJ2-1
v_call: TRBV6-6
clone_size: .
cdr3_aa: CASSTTGGEQFF

j_call: TRBJ2-1
v_call: TRBV28
clone_size: few
cdr3_aa: CASRPPGRSYNEQFF

j_call: TRBJ2-7
v_call: TRBV20-1
clone_size: .
cdr3_aa: CSLDSGGSYEQYF

j_call: TRBJ1-6
v_call: TRBV12-3/TRBV12-4
clone_size: few
cdr3_aa: CASSLGRAPPLHF

j_call: TRBJ2-5
v_call: TRBV6-5
clone_size: few
cdr3_aa: CASSYSYREETQYF

j_call: TRBJ2-5
v_call: TRBV20-1
clone_size: .
cdr3_aa: CSASEGRVTSGRYKETQYF

j_call: TRBJ2-7
v_call: TRBV6-1
clone_size: .
cdr3_aa: CASSEFNRDEQYF

j_call: TRBJ2-3
v_call: TRBV19
clone_size: .
cdr3_aa: CASSITTTGNTDTQYF

j_call: TRBJ2-7
v_call: TRBV5-8
clone_size: few
cdr3_aa: CASSYRTSGRYYEQYF

j_call: TRBJ2-1
v_call: TRBV12-3/TRBV12-4
clone_size: few
cdr3_aa: CASSFSRTSGGGNEQFF

j_call: TRBJ2-1
v_call: TRBV24-1
clone_size: .
cdr3_aa: CATSDTSETPLNEQFF

j_call: TRBJ2-1
v_call: TRBV6-2/TRBV6-3
clone_size: many
cdr3_aa: CASSYSTGLAGGLYNEQFF

j_call: TRBJ2-5
v_call: TRBV9
clone_size: few
cdr3_aa: CASSVGGQYQETQYF

j_call: TRBJ1-4
v_call: TRBV7-9
clone_size: .
cdr3_aa: CASSLRGVYNEKLFF

j_call: TRBJ2-5
v_call: TRBV7-2
clone_size: few
cdr3_aa: CASSLEPSWGRETQYF

j_call: TRBJ2-7
v_call: TRBV12-3/TRBV12-4
clone_size: few
cdr3_aa: CASSPNDAGRYEQYF

j_call: TRBJ2-7
v_call: TRBV6-2/TRBV6-3
clone_size: .
cdr3_aa: CASSYSPNGNSYEQYF

j_call: TRBJ2-7
v_call: TRBV3-1
clone_size: few
cdr3_aa: CASSQVEGDRGYEQYF

j_call: TRBJ2-7
v_call: TRBV18
clone_size: many
cdr3_aa: CASSPGDEQYF

j_call: TRBJ2-1
v_call: TRBV12-3/TRBV12-4
clone_size: few
cdr3_aa: CASSPAYNEQFF

j_call: TRBJ1-5
v_call: TRBV7-9
clone_size: .
cdr3_aa: CASSLSGGGQPQHF

j_call: TRBJ2-7
v_call: TRBV7-9
clone_size: few
cdr3_aa: CASSLVGQGGDEQYF

j_call: TRBJ2-3
v_call: TRBV5-1
clone_size: few
cdr3_aa: CASSVATGGRTDTQYF

j_call: TRBJ2-7
v_call: TRBV10-3
clone_size: few
cdr3_aa: CAISEGTGGYYEQYF

j_call: TRBJ2-1
v_call: TRBV3-1
clone_size: few
cdr3_aa: CASSQRPLSYNEQFF

j_call: TRBJ2-7
v_call: TRBV29-1
clone_size: .
cdr3_aa: CSVEGQSNEQYF

j_call: TRBJ2-5
v_call: TRBV9
clone_size: .
cdr3_aa: CASSVEGAVPSETQYF

j_call: TRBJ2-7
v_call: TRBV25-1
clone_size: .
cdr3_aa: CASSPGSFSYEQYF

j_call: TRBJ2-1
v_call: TRBV10-3
clone_size: .
cdr3_aa: CSISGTSGAYNEQFF

j_call: TRBJ2-2
v_call: TRBV20-1
clone_size: few
cdr3_aa: CSARDHNSGGNTGELFF

j_call: TRBJ2-1
v_call: TRBV30
clone_size: .
cdr3_aa: CAWAWDSWAGGEQFF

j_call: TRBJ1-1
v_call: TRBV4-2
clone_size: few
cdr3_aa: CASSLTQGRDTEAFF

j_call: TRBJ2-7
v_call: TRBV20-1
clone_size: few
cdr3_aa: CSAATGYEQYF

j_call: TRBJ2-1
v_call: TRBV12-5
clone_size: .
cdr3_aa: CASGFGGRSSYNEQFF